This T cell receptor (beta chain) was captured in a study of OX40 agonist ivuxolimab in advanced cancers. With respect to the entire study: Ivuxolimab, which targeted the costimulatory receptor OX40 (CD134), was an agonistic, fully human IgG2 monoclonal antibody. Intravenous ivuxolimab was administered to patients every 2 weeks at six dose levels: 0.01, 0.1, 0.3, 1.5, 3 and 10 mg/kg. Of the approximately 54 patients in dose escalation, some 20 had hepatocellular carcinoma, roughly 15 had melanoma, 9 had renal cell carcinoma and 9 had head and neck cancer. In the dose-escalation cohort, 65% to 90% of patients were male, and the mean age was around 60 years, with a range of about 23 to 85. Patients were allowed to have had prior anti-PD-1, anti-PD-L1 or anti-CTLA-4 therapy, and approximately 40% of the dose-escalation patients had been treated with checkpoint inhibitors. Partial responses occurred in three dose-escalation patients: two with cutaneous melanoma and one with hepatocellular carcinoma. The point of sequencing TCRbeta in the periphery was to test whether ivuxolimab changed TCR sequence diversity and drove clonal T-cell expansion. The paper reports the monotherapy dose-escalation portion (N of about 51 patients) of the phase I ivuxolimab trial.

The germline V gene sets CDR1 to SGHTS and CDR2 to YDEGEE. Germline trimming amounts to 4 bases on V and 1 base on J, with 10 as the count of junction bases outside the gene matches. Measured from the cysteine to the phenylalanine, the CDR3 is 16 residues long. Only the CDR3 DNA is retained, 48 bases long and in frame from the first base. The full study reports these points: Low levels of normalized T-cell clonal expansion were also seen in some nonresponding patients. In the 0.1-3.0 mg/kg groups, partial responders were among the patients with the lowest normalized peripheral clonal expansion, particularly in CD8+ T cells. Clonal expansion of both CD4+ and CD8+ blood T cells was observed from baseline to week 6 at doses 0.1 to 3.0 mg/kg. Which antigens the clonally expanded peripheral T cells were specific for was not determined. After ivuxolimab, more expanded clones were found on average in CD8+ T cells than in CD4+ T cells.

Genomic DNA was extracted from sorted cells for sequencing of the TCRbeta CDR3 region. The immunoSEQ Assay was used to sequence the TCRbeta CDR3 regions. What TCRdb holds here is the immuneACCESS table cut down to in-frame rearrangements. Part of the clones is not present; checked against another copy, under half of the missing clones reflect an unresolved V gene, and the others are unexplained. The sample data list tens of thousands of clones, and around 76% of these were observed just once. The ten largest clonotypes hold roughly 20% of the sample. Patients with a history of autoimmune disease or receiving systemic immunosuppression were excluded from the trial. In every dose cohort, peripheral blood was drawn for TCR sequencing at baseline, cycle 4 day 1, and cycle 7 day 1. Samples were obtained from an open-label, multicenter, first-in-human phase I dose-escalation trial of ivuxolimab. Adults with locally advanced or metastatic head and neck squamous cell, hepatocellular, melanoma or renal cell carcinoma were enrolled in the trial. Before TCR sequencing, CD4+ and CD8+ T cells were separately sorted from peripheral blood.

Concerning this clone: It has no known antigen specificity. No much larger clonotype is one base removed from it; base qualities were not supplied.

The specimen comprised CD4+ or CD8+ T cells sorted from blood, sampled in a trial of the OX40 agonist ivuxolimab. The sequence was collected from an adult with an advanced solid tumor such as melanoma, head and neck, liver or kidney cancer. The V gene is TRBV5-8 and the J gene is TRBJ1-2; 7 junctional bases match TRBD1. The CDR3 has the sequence CASSRKGQRINYGYTF. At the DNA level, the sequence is TGTGCCAGCAGCCGAAAGGGACAGCGGATTAACTATGGCTACACCTTC.